This T cell receptor (beta chain) was sequenced during a study of shared clonotypes between healthy human individuals. Terminally differentiated effector memory CD45RA+ cells were excluded by CCR7 positive selection of CD45RO-negative cells. Generated by immunoSEQ multiplex PCR, the TCRdb table keeps only in-frame clones and is missing some. The sample has about 2.1 million clones, about 94% seen once. The specimen sequenced was naive CD8+ T cells from PBMCs. The TCR originated in a man younger than 30 in good health. Some clones in this sample may be carry-over from other donors' samples.

DNA of the CDR3: TGTGCCAGCAGGACCAGATGGGACACTGAAGCTTTCTTT. Amino acids: CASRTRWDTEAFF. The rearrangement uses TRBV28 and TRBJ1-1; D uncertain. CDR3 length equals 13 residues. Trimming cost V 6 bases and J 3 bases, with 11 bases left between them. Germline V CDR1 and CDR2: MDHEN, SYDVKM.